Below are 27 T cell receptor beta chains sequenced from a single sample in a study of T cells in Graves' hyperthyroidism and ophthalmopathy. Regions amplified from RNA transcripts were the TCR beta CDR3 regions. When the TCR CDR3 underwent first-round RT-PCR, the HTBI primer set was used. TCRdb recomputed calls from the multiplex PCR reads with MiXCR, one row per CDR3 protein. This sample has over 350,000 distinct CDR3 sequences, with roughly 18% found just once. Input material: blood. The receptors derive from a man aged 18 to 29 with Graves' ophthalmopathy.

This chain uses TRBV20-1 with TRBJ2-4; possible D gene TRBD1, 6 bases. The CDR3 totals 11 residues. Germline V CDR1 and CDR2: DFQATT, SNEGSKA (reference sequence). In DNA form, the CDR3 reads TGCAGAGGACAGATGGGGAACATTCAGTACTTC. Translated, it gives CRGQMGNIQYF.

This clonotype was observed many times. The gene calls are TRBV28 and TRBJ2-6; D is unclear. The V end lost 7 bases, the J end lost 1 base, and 17 bases lay between the germline ends. Per the germline V gene, CDR1 is MDHEN and CDR2 is SYDVKM. The CDR3 loop spans 17 amino acids. The CDR3 reads CASTTRKRASGANVLTF. The CDR3 DNA reads TGTGCCAGCACGACCCGCAAAAGGGCTTCTGGGGCCAACGTCCTGACTTTC.

Many counts were recorded for this clonotype. The genes are TRBV20-1 and TRBJ2-1; a possible D gene is TRBD1 (6 bases). CDR1 and CDR2 from the germline V gene are DFQATT and SNEGSKA (reference sequence). Trimming removed 3 bases from V and 6 bases from J, with 21 bases in between. The CDR3 length is 16 residues. The DNA of the CDR3 is TGCAGTGCTAGGGCCCTCACAGGGAGTGGGATCAATGAGCAGTTCTTC. Translating gives CSARALTGSGINEQFF.

This chain joins TRBV19 and TRBJ1-6; D is uncertain. The ends were cut back, 0 bases at V and 6 bases at J, with 9 bases in the middle. CDR3 length equals 15 residues. The V gene's germline CDR1 is LNHDA and CDR2 SQIVND (reference sequence). In nucleotides, the CDR3 is TGTGCCAGTAGTATAGACGGTGGATTTAATTCACCCCTCCACTTT. Its protein product is CASSIDGGFNSPLHF.

About this clonotype: Relative to the germline gene, one junction end is altered; a read error may explain this. CDR3 nucleotides: TGCGCCAGCAGCCTCTGGATGACCGGGACTAGCGGGGGGGCAGATACGCAGTATTTT. Translating gives CASSLWMTGTSGGADTQYF. This chain links TRBV7-9 with TRBJ2-3; 16 bases map to TRBD2. In germline, CDR1 is SEHNR, CDR2 FQNEAQ (reference sequence). This CDR3 has 19 amino acids.

This chain uses TRBV27 with TRBJ2-3, with TRBD2 matching over 11 bases. V gave up 3 bases and J gave up 5 bases; unmatched junction bases: 7. The germline V gene encodes CDR1 MNHEY and CDR2 SMNVEV (reference sequence). The CDR3 is 16 amino acids. The CDR3 reads CASSFITGLAGDTQYF. In DNA, the CDR3 is TGTGCCAGCAGTTTTATCACCGGACTAGCGGGAGATACGCAGTATTTT.

This clonotype occurred many times. The chain carries TRBV20-1 and TRBJ1-1; D ambiguous. Germline CDR1 is DFQATT and CDR2 is SNEGSKA (reference sequence). V was cut by 5 bases and J by 4 bases, with 20 bases left in between. The CDR3 covers 15 residues. CDR3 sequence (DNA): TGCAGTGCTCTCCGGGATCAGGAGGTTGCCACTGAAGCTTTCTTT. Protein product: CSALRDQEVATEAFF.

This clonotype was observed at least ten times. The chain is built from TRBV6-1 and TRBJ2-7, with D maybe TRBD1 (7 bases). V lost 3 bases and J 3 bases, leaving 21 bases between the germline ends. This CDR3 is built from 17 residues. CDR1 and CDR2 (germline): MNHNS, SASEGT. CDR3 sequence: CASSDRGVTGPNYEQYF. CDR3 coding DNA: TGTGCCAGCAGTGACAGGGGGGTGACGGGACCCAACTACGAGCAGTACTTC.

The table lists this clonotype with many counts. The chain carries TRBV3-1 and TRBJ1-1, with unresolved D. The CDR3 is made up of 11 amino acids. V lost 1 base to trimming and J lost 4 bases, with 1 base between them. The germline gives CDR1 LGHDT, CDR2 YNNKEL (reference sequence). The CDR3 DNA follows: TGTGCCAGCAGCCAAGGCACTGAAGCTTTCTTT. The encoded protein is CASSQGTEAFF.

This clonotype has at least ten counts. This chain uses TRBV20-1 with TRBJ1-1; 7 nucleotides agree with TRBD1. This CDR3 contains 12 residues. Germline V CDR1 and CDR2: DFQATT, SNEGSKA (reference sequence). Losses at the gene ends were 6 bases for V and 4 bases for J; bases not matched to a gene: 5. The CDR3 bases are TGCAGTGCACCGACAGGGTCCACTGAAGCTTTCTTT. Its protein is CSAPTGSTEAFF.

The sample holds many counts of this clonotype. This chain joins TRBV11-2 and TRBJ2-3; 9 bases match TRBD2. This CDR3 region has 15 residues. CDR1 SGHAT and CDR2 FQNNGV come from the germline V gene. Trimming at V came to 4 bases and at J to 7 bases, leaving 9 bases not matched to a gene. The chain's CDR3 is CASSSTGTSRNTQYF. The CDR3 nucleotides are TGTGCCAGCAGCTCAACCGGGACTAGCCGAAATACGCAGTATTTT. Using reference TRBV11-2 and TRBJ2-3 for the parts outside the CDR3, the full variable domain is EAGVAQSPRYKIIEKRQSVAFWCNPISGHATLYWYQQILGQGPKLLIQFQNNGVVDDSQLPKDRFSAERLKGVDSTLKIQPAKLEDSAVYLCASSSTGTSRNTQYFGPGTRLTVL.

Ten or more counts support this clonotype. V is TRBV13 and J is TRBJ1-1, with 7 bases identical to TRBD1. The CDR3 has 13 residues. CDR1 and CDR2 (germline): PRHDT, FYEKMQ (reference sequence). V dropped 5 bases and J dropped 0; count of bases not matched to a gene: 0. The CDR3 sequence: CASSTGVNTEAFF. Written as DNA, the CDR3 is TGTGCCAGCAGCACAGGGGTGAACACTGAAGCTTTCTTT.

This clonotype has ten or more counts. The chain joins TRBV9 to TRBJ1-1; D is perhaps TRBD1 (6 bases). V was shortened by 4 bases and J by 3 bases, with 13 bases between the two germline ends. Germline V CDR1 and CDR2: SGDLS, YYNGEE. This CDR3 has 14 residues. The CDR3 DNA sequence: TGTGCCAGCAGCTTCGGACAGAGCTACACTGAAGCTTTCTTT. The encoded protein is CASSFGQSYTEAFF.

A few counts support this clonotype. This rearrangement joins TRBV7-8 to TRBJ1-6; D gene ambiguous. Germline V gene data show CDR1 as SGHVS and CDR2 as FQNEAQ. V was cut by 2 bases and J by 0 bases, with 5 bases left in between. This CDR3 region has 15 residues. CDR3 region: CASSLSPSYNSPLHF. In nucleotides, the CDR3 is TGTGCCAGCAGCTTATCCCCCTCCTATAATTCACCCCTCCACTTT. Full variable domain (remainder filled in from reference TRBV7-8 and TRBJ1-6): GAGVSQSPRYKVAKRGQDVALRCDPISGHVSLFWYQQALGQGPEFLTYFQNEAQLDKSGLPSDRFFAERPEGSVSTLKIQRTQQEDSAVYLCASSLSPSYNSPLHFGNGTRLTVT.

This clonotype was counted many times. The chain joins TRBV20-1 to TRBJ2-3, with a tentative D call TRBD1 (7 bases). Per the germline V gene, CDR1 is DFQATT and CDR2 is SNEGSKA (reference sequence). CDR3 length: 15 residues. V gave up 1 base and J gave up 4 bases, with 15 bases separating them. The DNA of the CDR3 is TGCAGTGCTAGAGGTGGCAGGGGGGACTCAGATACGCAGTATTTT. Protein sequence: CSARGGRGDSDTQYF.

In its sample, this clonotype was seen a few times. The chain links TRBV5-1 to TRBJ1-4; 8 nucleotides agree with TRBD1. This CDR3 is 14 amino acids long. V lost 4 bases and J lost 8; bases outside the gene matches: 7. The germline CDR1 and CDR2 sequences are SGHRS and YFSETQ. The CDR3 DNA sequence: TGCGCCAGCAGCCGACAGGGGCCTTTGGAAAAACTGTTTTTT. Protein: CASSRQGPLEKLFF.

This chain connects TRBV29-1 to TRBJ2-7, with D tentatively TRBD2 (6 bases). The V gene's germline CDR1 is SQVTM and CDR2 ANQGSEA. Trimming removed 1 base at V and 2 bases at J, with 6 bases between. There are 12 residues in the CDR3. This chain's CDR3 is CSVEAGAYEQYF. The CDR3 DNA is TGCAGCGTTGAAGCGGGGGCCTACGAGCAGTACTTC.

This clonotype has a handful of counts. The J gene is TRBJ1-2, the V gene TRBV27, with D perhaps matching TRBD1 (5 bases). Germline-derived CDR1 and CDR2 are MNHEY and SMNVEV (reference sequence). The V end was cut by 9 bases, the J end by 3 bases, with 17 bases between. This CDR3 contains 14 residues. The CDR3 nucleotides are TGTGCCAGTAGTAGGTCAGGGAGTGACTATGGCTACACCTTC. This codes for CASSRSGSDYGYTF.

This clonotype has a count of ten or more. CDR3 DNA sequence: TGTGCCAGCAGTTTAGGTTCGGGACCCGGAAATGGCTACACCTTC. Its translation is CASSLGSGPGNGYTF. The chain employs TRBV12-3 or TRBV12-4 and TRBJ1-2, with a tentative D call TRBD1 (5 bases). The ends were cut back, 1 base at V and 6 bases at J, with 15 bases in the middle. The CDR3 sequence is 15 residues long.

About this clonotype: With a much larger clone just one base away, this may be a read error. J is TRBJ2-2 and V is TRBV20-1, with D maybe TRBD1 (6 bases). This CDR3 contains 13 residues. The germline V gene encodes CDR1 DFQATT and CDR2 SNEGSKA (reference sequence). The CDR3 DNA reads TGCGGTGCTAGCCTACAGGGAACCGGGGAGCTGTTTTTT. Its translation is CGASLQGTGELFF.

Only one count was recorded for this clonotype. The V and J genes are TRBV15 and TRBJ1-3; unclear D gene. Trimming removed 1 base at V and 0 bases at J, with 7 bases between. This CDR3 has 15 residues. The V gene's germline CDR1 is LNHNV and CDR2 YYDKDF (reference sequence). CDR3 loop: CATSRGRSSGNTIYF. CDR3 DNA sequence: TGTGCCACCAGCAGAGGACGGAGCTCTGGAAACACCATATATTTT.

This clonotype was picked up many times. V usage is TRBV12-3 or TRBV12-4 and J usage is TRBJ2-7; 7 nucleotides agree with TRBD1. This CDR3 spans 14 amino acids. J was trimmed by 5 bases and V by 6 bases; bases with no gene match: 10. CDR3 sequence (DNA): TGTGCCAGCAGCCGAGCGACAGGGATCCACGAGCAGTACTTC. This sequence encodes CASSRATGIHEQYF.

The rearrangement joins TRBV10-3 to TRBJ1-3; TRBD1 matches at 7 bases. The CDR3 loop spans 14 amino acids. The V gene end was trimmed by 4 bases and the J gene end by 2 bases; junction bases not matched to a gene: 2. Germline CDR1 is ENHRY and CDR2 is SYGVKD. The CDR3 DNA is TGTGCCATCAGTGCTACAGGGGCTGGAAACACCATATATTTT. Translated, it gives CAISATGAGNTIYF.

This clonotype was counted a few times. The chain couples TRBV9 to TRBJ2-3; the match to TRBD1 covers 8 bases. The CDR3 is 15 residues long. Germline V gives CDR1 SGDLS, CDR2 YYNGEE. V was pared by 0 bases and J by 6 bases, with 6 bases of the junction left unmatched. Here the CDR3 DNA reads TGTGCCAGCAGCGTAGAGCAGGGGGCAGCGGATACGCAGTATTTT. Its translation is CASSVEQGAADTQYF.

A few counts support this clonotype. V usage is TRBV24-1 and J usage is TRBJ2-2; perhaps TRBD1 as D (6 bases). CDR1 and CDR2 from the germline V gene are KGHDR and SFDVKD. The CDR3 extends over 14 amino acids. V was trimmed by 9 bases and J by 6 bases, leaving 16 bases between them. The CDR3 bases are TGTGCCACCGCCCAGGGGCCGACAGCCGGGGAGCTGTTTTTT. Translation: CATAQGPTAGELFF.

This clonotype showed up many times. The chain combines TRBV7-9 with TRBJ2-1; the D gene is possibly TRBD1 (5 bases). CDR1 SEHNR and CDR2 FQNEAQ come from the germline V gene (reference sequence). Deletions cut 8 bases from V and 6 bases from J, with 5 bases between. The CDR3 contains 10 residues. The CDR3 region has the DNA TGTGCCAGCGGGGCCAATGAGCAGTTCTTC. Protein sequence: CASGANEQFF.

The rearrangement links TRBV14 to TRBJ1-2; no reliable D call. Trimming removed 1 base at V and 8 bases at J, with 11 bases between. The CDR3 is 13 residues long. Germline assignment: CDR1 SGHDN and CDR2 FVKESK. CDR3 bases: TGTGCCAGCAGCCAAGCACATTCTATGGGCTACACCTTC. Its protein product is CASSQAHSMGYTF.